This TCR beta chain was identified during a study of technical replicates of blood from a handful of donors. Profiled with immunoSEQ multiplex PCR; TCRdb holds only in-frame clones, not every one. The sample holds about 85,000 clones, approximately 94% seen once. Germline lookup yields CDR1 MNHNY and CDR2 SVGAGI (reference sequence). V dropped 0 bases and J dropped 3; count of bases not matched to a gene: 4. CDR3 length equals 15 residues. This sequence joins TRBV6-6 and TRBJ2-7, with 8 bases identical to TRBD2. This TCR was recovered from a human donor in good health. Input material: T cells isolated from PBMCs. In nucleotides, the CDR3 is TGTGCCAGCAGTTACTCGGGCGGGGGGAACTACGAGCAGTACTTC. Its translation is CASSYSGGGNYEQYF.